The 2 T cell receptor beta chains listed next were all sequenced from one sample in a study of blood T cell repertoires in COVID-19 (dated by TCRdb to the early 2020s). The receptor library was made with the immunoSEQ multiplex PCR assay. The table was pulled from immuneACCESS by TCRdb, which kept in-frame rearrangements only. Such tables lose some clones; where checked, under half of the loss comes from unresolved V genes, and the rest has no known cause. The sample contains around 150,000 clones, about 80% of them found a single time. The ten largest make up more than 3% of the sample. The material sequenced was PBMCs or T cells enriched from blood (not recorded which). These receptor sequences come from a woman aged 60-70 years who had recovered from COVID-19.

The chain is built from TRBV9 and TRBJ2-2; 7 nucleotides line up with TRBD2. V trimming: 3 bases; J trimming: 2 bases; junction bases outside the gene matches: 10. The CDR3 is made up of 17 amino acids. The germline gives CDR1 SGDLS, CDR2 YYNGEE. Here the CDR3 reads CASSGSSSGVNTGELFF. CDR3 DNA sequence: TGTGCCAGCAGCGGAAGCTCGAGCGGGGTAAACACCGGGGAGCTGTTTTTT.

The gene calls are TRBV7-7 and TRBJ2-2, with D tentatively TRBD1 (6 bases). The germline V and J ends were trimmed by 5 bases and 1 base, with 17 bases remaining between them. In germline, CDR1 is SSHAT, CDR2 FNYEAQ (reference sequence). The CDR3 consists of 17 residues. CDR3 region: CASSPIPGHGNTGELFF. CDR3 nucleotides: TGTGCCAGCAGCCCGATTCCGGGACACGGGAACACCGGGGAGCTGTTTTTT.